This record looks at one T cell receptor (beta chain) sequence and its context. A much larger clone lies one base from this, so it may be a read error. Likely a read error: the CDR3 ends without its conserved phenylalanine or tryptophan. Because the CDR3's place on the DNA is in doubt, the DNA is left out and the CDR3 is given as listed by TCRdb. This sample's RNA came from whole unsorted tissue. More than 3 cm separated this lung sample from the edge of the tumor. The library came from three nested PCR rounds adapted from ARM-PCR protocols. Via MiXCR, TCRdb re-called the multiplex PCR reads, giving one row per CDR3 protein. The sample lists about 98,000 distinct CDR3 sequences; 80% were seen once. The sample belongs to a study of tumor and adjacent non-tumor tissue in lung cancer. The CDR3 adds up to 15 amino acids, both ends counted.

The sequencing input was distant non-tumor lung tissue. The source of this sequence is a man aged 60-69 years with small cell lung cancer. The chain employs TRBV21-1 and TRBJ1-1. TRBV21-1 is listed as a pseudogene. The chain's CDR3 is CASSKCRCLNTEAFS.